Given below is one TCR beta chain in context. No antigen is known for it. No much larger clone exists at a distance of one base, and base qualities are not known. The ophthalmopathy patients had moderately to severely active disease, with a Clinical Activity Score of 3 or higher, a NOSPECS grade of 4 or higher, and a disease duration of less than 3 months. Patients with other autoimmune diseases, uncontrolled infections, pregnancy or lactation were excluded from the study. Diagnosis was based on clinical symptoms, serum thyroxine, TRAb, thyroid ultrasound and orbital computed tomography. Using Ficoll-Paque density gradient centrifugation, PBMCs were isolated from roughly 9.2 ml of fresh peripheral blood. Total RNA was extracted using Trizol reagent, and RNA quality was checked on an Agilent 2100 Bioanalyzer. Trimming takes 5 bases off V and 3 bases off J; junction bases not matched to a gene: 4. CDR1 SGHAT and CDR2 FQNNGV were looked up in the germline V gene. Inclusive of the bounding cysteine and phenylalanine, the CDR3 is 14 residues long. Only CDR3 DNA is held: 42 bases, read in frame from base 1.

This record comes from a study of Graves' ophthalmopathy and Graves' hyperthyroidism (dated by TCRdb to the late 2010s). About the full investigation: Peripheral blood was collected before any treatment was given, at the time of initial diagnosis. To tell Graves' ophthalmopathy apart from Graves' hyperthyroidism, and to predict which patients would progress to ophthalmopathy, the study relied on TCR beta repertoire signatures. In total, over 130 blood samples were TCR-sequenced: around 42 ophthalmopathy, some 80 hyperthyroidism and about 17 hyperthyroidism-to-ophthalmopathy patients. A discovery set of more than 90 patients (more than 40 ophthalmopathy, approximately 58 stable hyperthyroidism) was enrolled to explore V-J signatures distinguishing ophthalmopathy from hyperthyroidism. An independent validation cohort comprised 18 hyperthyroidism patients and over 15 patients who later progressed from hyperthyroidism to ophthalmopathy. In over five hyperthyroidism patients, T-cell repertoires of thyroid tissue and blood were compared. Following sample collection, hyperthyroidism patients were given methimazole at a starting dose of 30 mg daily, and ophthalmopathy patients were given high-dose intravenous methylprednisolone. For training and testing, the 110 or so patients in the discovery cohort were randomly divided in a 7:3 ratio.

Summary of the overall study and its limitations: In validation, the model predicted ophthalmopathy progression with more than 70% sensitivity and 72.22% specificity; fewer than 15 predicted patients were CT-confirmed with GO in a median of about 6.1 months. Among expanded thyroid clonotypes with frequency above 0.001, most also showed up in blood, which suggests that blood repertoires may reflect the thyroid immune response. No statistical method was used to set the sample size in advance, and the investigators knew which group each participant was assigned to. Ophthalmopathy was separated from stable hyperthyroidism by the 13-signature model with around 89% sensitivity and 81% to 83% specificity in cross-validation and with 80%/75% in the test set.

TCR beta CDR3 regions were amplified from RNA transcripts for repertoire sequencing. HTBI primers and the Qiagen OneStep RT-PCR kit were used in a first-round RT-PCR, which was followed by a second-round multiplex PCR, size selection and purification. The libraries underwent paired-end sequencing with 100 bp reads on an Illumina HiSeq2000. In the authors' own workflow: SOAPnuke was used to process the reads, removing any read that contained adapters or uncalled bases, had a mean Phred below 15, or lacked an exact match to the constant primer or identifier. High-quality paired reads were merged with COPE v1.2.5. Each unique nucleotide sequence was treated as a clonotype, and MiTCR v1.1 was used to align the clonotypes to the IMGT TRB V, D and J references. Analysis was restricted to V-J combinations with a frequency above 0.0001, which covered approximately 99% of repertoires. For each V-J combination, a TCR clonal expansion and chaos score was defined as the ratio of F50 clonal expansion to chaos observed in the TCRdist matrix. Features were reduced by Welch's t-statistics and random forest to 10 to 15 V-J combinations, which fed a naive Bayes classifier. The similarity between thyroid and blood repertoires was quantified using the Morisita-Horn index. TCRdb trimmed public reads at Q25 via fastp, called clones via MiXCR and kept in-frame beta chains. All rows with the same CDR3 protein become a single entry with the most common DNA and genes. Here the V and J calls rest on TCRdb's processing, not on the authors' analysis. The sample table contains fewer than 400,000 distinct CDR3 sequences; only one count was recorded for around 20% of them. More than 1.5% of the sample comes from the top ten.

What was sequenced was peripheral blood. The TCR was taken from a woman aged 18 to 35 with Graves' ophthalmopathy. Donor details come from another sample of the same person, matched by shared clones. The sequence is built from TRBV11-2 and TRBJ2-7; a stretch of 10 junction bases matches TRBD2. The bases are TGTGCCAGCAGCCCGGGACTAGCGTACTACGAGCAGTACTTC. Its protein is CASSPGLAYYEQYF.